This is a list of T cell receptor beta chains from one sample in a study of long-term antiretroviral therapy in people with HIV. TCRdb's table, derived via immunoSEQ multiplex PCR, lists solely in-frame clones and lacks some. Altogether 23,000 or so clones are present, around 83% being singletons, with the ten largest covering 15% to 20%. Sample: unsorted PBMCs, taken 0.1 years before starting antiretroviral therapy. These receptors were obtained from a man between 18 and 35 years old with HIV. CDR3s include the opening cysteine and the closing phenylalanine or tryptophan. The order of the fields is J gene, V gene, D gene, clone size, CDR3 DNA, CDR3 protein. D genes are given only for firm matches. Size tells how often a clone was seen (once, few, many) or the class of an expanded clone, and some rows leave it out.

TRBJ1-4	TRBV7-8	-	-	TGTGCCAGCAGCTTCCCGACAGGCACTAATGAAAAACTGTTTTTT	CASSFPTGTNEKLFF
TRBJ2-1	TRBV11-2	-	-	TGTGCCAGCAGGGGATTTGAGCGCCTGTTCTTC	CASRGFERLFF
TRBJ2-7	TRBV4-2	-	once	TGTGCCAGCAGCCTAGACCGCGACGAGCAGTACTTC	CASSLDRDEQYF
TRBJ2-3	TRBV12-5	-	once	TGTGCTAGTGGTTTGGTAAGCGGCTCCCTTAGCACAGATACGCAGTATTTT	CASGLVSGSLSTDTQYF
TRBJ2-5	TRBV5-4	TRBD1	-	TGTGCCAGCAGCCGTTTAGGGGGCGACTTTGGAGAGACCCAGTACTTC	CASSRLGGDFGETQYF
TRBJ2-1	TRBV19	TRBD2	-	TGTGCCAGTAGGGGGACTAAGGAGTCCGTCAATGAGCAGTTCTTC	CASRGTKESVNEQFF
TRBJ2-7	TRBV2	-	-	TGTGCCAGCAGTGAAGCGGGTTCCGGTAGCGGCTACGAGCAGTACTTC	CASSEAGSGSGYEQYF
TRBJ2-5	TRBV5-1	TRBD1	-	TGCGCCAGCAGCAGAGGACAGGGGCAAGAGACCCAGTACTTC	CASSRGQGQETQYF
TRBJ2-5	TRBV27	-	-	TGTGCCAGCAGCGGGGGTGGGGGGCGAGGGGAGACCCAGTACTTC	CASSGGGGRGETQYF
TRBJ1-2	TRBV6-6	-	-	TGTGCCAGCAGTTACGGGGGGGGACCTCTTGATGGCTACACCTTC	CASSYGGGPLDGYTF
TRBJ2-2	TRBV25-1	-	-	TGTGCCAGCAGTTCATTCTTGGGCGGGGAGCTGTTTTTT	CASSSFLGGELFF
TRBJ1-5	TRBV29-1	-	-	TGCAGCGTTTGGGGATCTAGTCGGGTCGGGAGCACGGAGGGGCCGGCATGTAGCAATCAGCCCCAGCATTTT	CSVWGSSRVGSTEGPACSNQPQHF
TRBJ2-1	TRBV30	-	-	TGTGCCGTTTCTCGGGCTCGGAATGAGCAGTTCTTC	CAVSRARNEQFF
TRBJ2-1	TRBV28	TRBD2	-	TGTGCCAGCAGTTCAGGGACTAGCGGGCCCTACAATGAGCAGTTCTTC	CASSSGTSGPYNEQFF
TRBJ2-3	TRBV7-3	TRBD2	-	TGTGCCACCGGTAGGACTAGTTCAGATACGCAGTATTTT	CATGRTSSDTQYF
TRBJ2-5	TRBV6-1	TRBD2	once	TGTGCCAGCAGTGAAGCGCTTCCGGGGCGGGGGGGAGAGACCCAGTACTTC	CASSEALPGRGGETQYF
TRBJ1-1	TRBV29-1	-	-	TGCAGCGTTAAAGGGGGATGGGGTATGAACACTGAAGCTTTCTTT	CSVKGGWGMNTEAFF
TRBJ2-7	TRBV6-6	-	once	TGTGCCAGCAGTTACGCCTACGAGCAGTACTTC	CASSYAYEQYF
TRBJ1-3	TRBV5-6	-	-	TGTGCCAGCAGCTTGGGATTTTCTGGAAACACCATATATTTT	CASSLGFSGNTIYF
TRBJ2-3	TRBV7-2	-	-	TGTGCCAGCAGCTTAGGTTATACGTCTGCAGATACGCAGTATTTT	CASSLGYTSADTQYF
TRBJ1-2	TRBV7-2	TRBD1	-	TGTGCCAGCAGCCCCCAAGGTGGGACAGGGAATGGCTACACCTTC	CASSPQGGTGNGYTF
TRBJ2-5	TRBV29-1	-	-	TGCACCTTAGGGGATGGGGAGACCCAGTACTTC	CTLGDGETQYF
TRBJ2-4	TRBV7-9	-	once	TGTGCCAGCAGCCCCCCGCCAGTCACGGAAGGGGCCAAAAACATTCAGTACTTC	CASSPPPVTEGAKNIQYF
TRBJ1-4	TRBV14	TRBD1	-	TGTGCCAGCAGCGAGGACAGGCTAAATGAAAAACTGTTTTTT	CASSEDRLNEKLFF
TRBJ1-1	TRBV18	-	once	TGTGCCAGCTCAGGGGAAATCACTGAAGCTTTCTTT	CASSGEITEAFF
TRBJ2-7	TRBV4-2	TRBD2	-	TGTGCCAGCAGCCAGGGGACTAGCTACTACGAGCAGTACTTC	CASSQGTSYYEQYF
TRBJ2-5	TRBV10-2	TRBD2	-	TGCGCCAGCAGTGATAGCGGGAGAGGAAAGACCCAGTACTTC	CASSDSGRGKTQYF
TRBJ1-1	TRBV19	TRBD1	-	TGTGCCAGTACTGATGAGGGACAGGGGGATGAAGCTTTCTTT	CASTDEGQGDEAFF
TRBJ2-3	TRBV10-3	TRBD2	-	TGTGCCATCAGTCTCCTCGCTAGCGGACCCACAGATACGCAGTATTTT	CAISLLASGPTDTQYF
TRBJ2-3	TRBV11-2	-	-	TGTGCCAGCAGCAAAAGTGCTAGCGTGAGGACAGATACGCAGTATTTT	CASSKSASVRTDTQYF
TRBJ2-6	TRBV9	-	-	TGTGCCAGCAGGGACGGATACTCTGGGGCCAACGTCCTGACTTTC	CASRDGYSGANVLTF
TRBJ2-5	TRBV19	-	-	TGTGCCAGTAGTCCCTCGAGGTCCAGTCCACAAGAGACCCAGTACTTC	CASSPSRSSPQETQYF
TRBJ2-2	TRBV5-1	-	few	TGCGCCAGCAGCGGCACAAGAGTCGGGGAGCTGTTTTTT	CASSGTRVGELFF
TRBJ1-2	TRBV6-1	TRBD1	-	TGTGCCAGCAGTGAGACCCCTAATGGCCCGGACAGGGTATTTGGCTACACCTTC	CASSETPNGPDRVFGYTF
TRBJ2-1	TRBV7-3	-	-	TGTGCCAGCAGCCCTTCCTTAATCGGAGGGTACAATGAGCAGTTCTTC	CASSPSLIGGYNEQFF
TRBJ2-7	TRBV6-1	-	once	TGTGCCAGCAGTAGGGGTCCGGGGTCAATGGGCGAGCAGTACTTC	CASSRGPGSMGEQYF
TRBJ2-1	TRBV9	-	-	TGTGCCAGCAGCGTAGGGGAGGGGGGTCTCTACAATGAGCAGTTCTTC	CASSVGEGGLYNEQFF
TRBJ1-2	TRBV6-4	-	-	TGTGCCAGCAGTGAGGGGGCTAACTATGGCTACACCTTC	CASSEGANYGYTF
TRBJ1-5	TRBV9	-	few	TGTGCCAGCAGCGTAGGTGGCGGCAATCAGCCCCAGCATTTT	CASSVGGGNQPQHF
TRBJ2-2	TRBV7-6	TRBD1	-	TGTGCCAGCAGCTTAGAACCCGGGACAGGGGGCACCGGGGAGCTGTTTTTT	CASSLEPGTGGTGELFF
TRBJ2-1	TRBV10-2	TRBD1	-	TGCGCCAGCAGGACAGGGATGTACAATGAGCAGTTCTTC	CASRTGMYNEQFF
TRBJ1-5	TRBV7-8	-	-	TGTGCCAGCAGCCGGGGGGCGGGGCCCTCCTATCAGCCCCAGCATTTT	CASSRGAGPSYQPQHF
TRBJ1-6	TRBV14	-	-	TGTGCCAGCAGCCAATTCAGGGGCAATTCACCCCTCCACTTT	CASSQFRGNSPLHF
TRBJ2-2	TRBV9	-	-	TGTGCCAGCAGCGTAGCAGGGCGAGAGGACGGGGAGCTGTTTTTT	CASSVAGREDGELFF
TRBJ1-2	TRBV7-8	TRBD1	-	TGTGCCAGCAACTTAACCCCCTCCCAGGGGGTACGGGGCTACACCTTC	CASNLTPSQGVRGYTF
TRBJ2-2	TRBV7-8	-	-	TGTGCCAGCAGCTTAGTGGTCTTCAACACCGGGGAGCTGTTTTTT	CASSLVVFNTGELFF
TRBJ1-3	TRBV21-1	-	-	TGTGCCAGCAGCAGCGACCGGACTGGAAACACCATATATTTT	CASSSDRTGNTIYF
TRBJ1-1	TRBV6-5	TRBD1	once	TGTGCCAGCAGTTACGGGACAGGGGGCGCCGCTTTCTTT	CASSYGTGGAAFF
TRBJ1-4	TRBV2	TRBD1	-	TGTGCCAGCAGAGGTTACAGGGGAAATGAAAAACTGTTTTTT	CASRGYRGNEKLFF